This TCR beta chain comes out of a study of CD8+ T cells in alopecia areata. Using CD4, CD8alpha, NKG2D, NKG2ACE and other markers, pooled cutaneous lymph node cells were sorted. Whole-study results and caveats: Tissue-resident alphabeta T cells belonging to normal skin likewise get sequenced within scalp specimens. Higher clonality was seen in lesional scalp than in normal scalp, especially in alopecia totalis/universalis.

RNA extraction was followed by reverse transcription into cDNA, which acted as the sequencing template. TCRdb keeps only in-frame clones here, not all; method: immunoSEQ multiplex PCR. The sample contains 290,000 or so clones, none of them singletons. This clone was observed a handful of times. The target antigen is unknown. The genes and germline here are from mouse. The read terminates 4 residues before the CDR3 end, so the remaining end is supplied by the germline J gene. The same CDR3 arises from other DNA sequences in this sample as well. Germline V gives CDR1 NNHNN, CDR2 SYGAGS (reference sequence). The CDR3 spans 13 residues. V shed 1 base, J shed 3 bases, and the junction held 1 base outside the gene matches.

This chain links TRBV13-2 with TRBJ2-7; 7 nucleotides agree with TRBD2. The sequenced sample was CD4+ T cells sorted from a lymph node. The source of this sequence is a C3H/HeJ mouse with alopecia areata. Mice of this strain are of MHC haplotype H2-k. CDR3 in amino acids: CASGDMGGYEQYF. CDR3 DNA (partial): TGTGCCAGCGGTGATATGGGGGGCTAT.